This T cell receptor beta chain is drawn from a study of T-cell memory formation after mild COVID-19. Study observations and caveats: The appearance of some responding clones in pre-infection memory suggested that cross-reactive memory joined.

V lost 5 bases to trimming and J lost 8 bases, with 12 bases between them. The CDR3 is 12 residues long. The germline V gene encodes CDR1 ENHRY and CDR2 SYGVKD. Each CDR3 protein is one row after TCRdb ran MiXCR on the 5' RACE reads. Of roughly 550,000 distinct CDR3 sequences in the sample, around 20% were seen once. Of note for this clonotype: Its antigen remains unidentified.

This TCR was recovered from an adult woman who had mild COVID-19 (a few samples of this study predate the infection). Cell type and time point are not known. The chain combines TRBV10-3 with TRBJ1-1; D possibly corresponds to TRBD1 (6 bases). Source material: PBMCs or a T cell subset sorted from them (not recorded which). The CDR3 nucleotides read TGTGCCATCAGTCTTTCAGGGGTGGAAGCTTTCTTT. This translates into CAISLSGVEAFF.